The following is a TCR beta chain sequence with its context. This CDR3 is 14 amino acids long. Germline lookup yields CDR1 LGHDT and CDR2 YNNKEL (reference sequence). Unmatched junction bases numbered 4, after V lost 4 bases and J lost 6 bases. The data originate from a study of blood T cell repertoires in COVID-19. Data came from immunoSEQ multiplex PCR; TCRdb stores just in-frame clones and leaves some out. The sample carries approximately 200,000 clones, 70% to 85% recorded once. The TCR comes from a woman aged 40-49 years with acute COVID-19. The sequenced material came from PBMCs or T cells enriched from blood (not recorded which). This chain connects TRBV3-1 (or the pseudogene TRBV3-2) to TRBJ2-1; 9 bases match TRBD2. The DNA of the CDR3 is TGTGCCAGCAGCCCTTCGCGGGGGGGCAATGAGCAGTTCTTC. Its translation: CASSPSRGGNEQFF.